This T cell receptor beta chain appears in the sequencing data of a study of blood T cell repertoires in COVID-19. Method: immunoSEQ multiplex PCR; TCRdb's copy keeps in-frame clones and lacks some. The data hold a few hundred thousand clones, with more than 85% observed a single time. This CDR3 has 17 amino acids. Germline lookup yields CDR1 LGHNA and CDR2 YSLEER. V lost 0 bases and J lost 3, with 14 bases in between. Material: PBMCs or T cells enriched from blood (not recorded which). This clonotype was obtained from a woman aged 25 to 39 who had recovered from COVID-19. V gene TRBV4-3 combines with J gene TRBJ2-2, with D possibly TRBD2 on 5 matching bases. CDR3 nucleotide sequence: TGCGCCAGCAGCCAAGATTCCGACTACACGTACACCGGGGAGCTGTTTTTT. It specifies CASSQDSDYTYTGELFF.